The 12 T cell receptor beta chains below were found in one sample sequenced in a study of T cells in Graves' hyperthyroidism and ophthalmopathy. The investigators amplified TCR beta CDR3 regions from RNA transcripts. Researchers ran a first-round RT-PCR on the TCR CDR3 using the HTBI primer set. MiXCR, applied by TCRdb to the multiplex PCR reads, yields one record per CDR3 protein. The sample includes about 540,000 distinct CDR3 sequences, about 43% seen only once; the top ten take about 8%. Material for sequencing was peripheral blood or thyroid tissue (not recorded which). The receptors were gathered from a woman aged 18 to 35 with Graves' hyperthyroidism.

This chain links TRBV19 with TRBJ2-3, with D possibly matching TRBD1 (8 bases). Germline V CDR1 and CDR2: LNHDA, SQIVND (reference sequence). V lost 7 bases and J lost 7, with 30 bases in between. The CDR3 runs 18 residues. CDR3 sequence reads: CASKRRTGMAGVRYTQYF. In DNA, the CDR3 is TGTGCCAGTAAGAGGCGGACAGGGATGGCGGGAGTAAGATATACGCAGTATTTT.

This clonotype was observed a handful of times. One base away lies a much larger clone, so this may be a sequencing read error. The chain recombines TRBV6-4 with TRBJ2-5; the match to TRBD2 covers 10 bases. The CDR3 totals 19 residues. V was pared by 6 bases and J by 2 bases, with 18 bases of the junction left unmatched. The germline CDR1 and CDR2 sequences are MRHNA and SNTAGT. The CDR3 reads CASSSGTSERVEWQETQYF. CDR3 bases: TGTGCCAGCAGCAGTGGGACTAGCGAGAGGGTTGAGTGGCAAGAGACCCAGTACTTC.

The chain employs TRBV20-1 and TRBJ2-5, with TRBD2 matching over 8 bases. This CDR3 spans 16 amino acids. Germline CDR1 and CDR2: DFQATT and SNEGSKA (reference sequence). V lost 0 bases, J lost 2 bases, and 8 bases stayed unmatched. CDR3 in DNA: TGCAGTGCTAGAGATTCACTAGCGGAGACACAAGAGACCCAGTACTTC. It translates to CSARDSLAETQETQYF.

The chain links TRBV6-2 or TRBV6-3 to TRBJ2-7; 14 nucleotides align to TRBD2. This CDR3 has 19 amino acids. After removal of 6 bases from V and 5 bases from J, the junction contained 18 bases not matched to a gene. CDR1 is MNHEY and CDR2 is SVGEGT in the germline V gene. CDR3 protein: CASSQSRPGTSGRRHEQYF. The CDR3 bases are TGTGCCAGCAGCCAAAGCCGTCCCGGGACTAGCGGGAGAAGGCACGAGCAGTACTTC.

Remarks on this clonotype: A clone one base away is much larger, so this may be a read error. The J gene is TRBJ1-6, the V gene TRBV3-1; no definite D call. CDR1 is LGHDT, CDR2 YNNKEL, per germline (reference sequence). This CDR3 spans 15 amino acids. As DNA, the CDR3 is TGTGCCAGCAGCCCCCTAGGAGTTCTACATTCGCCCCTCCACTTT. Translating gives CASSPLGVLHSPLHF. Filled out from reference TRBV3-1 and TRBJ1-6, the complete variable domain reads DTAVSQTPKYLVTQMGNDKSIKCEQNLGHDTMYWYKQDSKKFLKIMFSYNNKELIINETVPNRFSPKSPDKAHLNLHINSLELGDSAVYFCASSPLGVLHSPLHFGNGTRLTVT.

Points on this clonotype: This may come from a read error, since a much larger clone is one base off. The chain combines TRBV19 with TRBJ2-7, with 7 bases matching TRBD2. This CDR3 is built from 14 residues. CDR1 and CDR2 from the germline V gene are LNHDA and SQIVND (reference sequence). J gave up 7 bases and V 6 bases, and 12 bases lay outside the gene matches. The CDR3 protein is CASRRTAMGGEQYF. The CDR3 DNA is TGTGCCAGTAGAAGGACCGCAATGGGAGGGGAGCAGTACTTC.

The chain recombines TRBV20-1 with TRBJ1-6; 8 positions match TRBD1. The V gene end was trimmed by 7 bases and the J gene end by 10 bases; junction bases not matched to a gene: 9. Germline CDR1 is DFQATT and CDR2 is SNEGSKA (reference sequence). The CDR3 is 13 residues long. The CDR3 region is CSVPGQEWSPLHF. CDR3 in DNA: TGCAGTGTTCCGGGACAGGAATGGTCACCCCTCCACTTT.

The chain joins TRBV29-1 to TRBJ2-7, with 7 nucleotides matching TRBD2. The CDR3 is made up of 13 amino acids. With V trimmed by 5 bases and J by 7 bases, 11 bases remained unmatched. Germline CDR1 reads SQVTM; CDR2 reads ANQGSEA. The CDR3 bases are TGCAGCGTTAGTGGTGGCGGGAGTGGAGAGCAGTACTTC. This codes for CSVSGGGSGEQYF.

This clonotype was observed a few times. This chain connects TRBV5-4 to TRBJ1-1; TRBD1 aligns across 7 bases. V was clipped by 4 bases and J by 3 bases; unmatched bases: 9. The CDR3 has 15 amino acids. From germline, CDR1 is SGHNT and CDR2 YYREEE (reference sequence). CDR3 nucleotides: TGTGCCAGCAGCCATGGACAGGAGTCCCACACTGAAGCTTTCTTT. Translating it yields CASSHGQESHTEAFF. The complete variable domain, with remaining parts taken from reference TRBV5-4 and TRBJ1-1, reads ETGVTQSPTHLIKTRGQQVTLRCSSQSGHNTVSWYQQALGQGPQFIFQYYREEENGRGNFPPRFSGLQFPNYSSELNVNALELDDSALYLCASSHGQESHTEAFFGQGTRLTVV.

In its sample, this clonotype was seen a few times. The V call is TRBV6-1, the J call TRBJ1-3, with D perhaps TRBD1 (6 bases). Germline CDR1 MNHNS, CDR2 SASEGT. The CDR3 is 18 amino acids. V lost 6 bases, J lost 0 bases, and 21 bases lay in between. The CDR3 reads CASRGAVSGAYSGNTIYF. CDR3 bases: TGTGCCAGCAGAGGAGCTGTGTCAGGGGCTTACTCTGGAAACACCATATATTTT.

This clonotype was found many times. The rearrangement joins TRBV12-3 or TRBV12-4 to TRBJ1-5, with D possibly being TRBD1 (5 bases). This CDR3 region has 14 residues. Trimming pared 3 bases from V and 3 bases from J, leaving 9 bases between. The CDR3 loop is CASSLRGINQPQHF. The CDR3 bases are TGTGCCAGCAGTTTGAGGGGCATCAATCAGCCCCAGCATTTT.

This clonotype was detected many times. The chain couples TRBV6-2 or TRBV6-3 to TRBJ2-7, with 11 bases fitting TRBD2. The CDR3 loop spans 14 amino acids. Per the germline V gene, CDR1 is MNHEY and CDR2 is SVGEGT. V trimming: 5 bases; J trimming: 4 bases; junction bases outside the gene matches: 4. The CDR3 sequence is CASSRSGRAYEQYF. CDR3 sequence (DNA): TGTGCCAGCAGTCGTAGCGGGAGGGCGTACGAGCAGTACTTC.